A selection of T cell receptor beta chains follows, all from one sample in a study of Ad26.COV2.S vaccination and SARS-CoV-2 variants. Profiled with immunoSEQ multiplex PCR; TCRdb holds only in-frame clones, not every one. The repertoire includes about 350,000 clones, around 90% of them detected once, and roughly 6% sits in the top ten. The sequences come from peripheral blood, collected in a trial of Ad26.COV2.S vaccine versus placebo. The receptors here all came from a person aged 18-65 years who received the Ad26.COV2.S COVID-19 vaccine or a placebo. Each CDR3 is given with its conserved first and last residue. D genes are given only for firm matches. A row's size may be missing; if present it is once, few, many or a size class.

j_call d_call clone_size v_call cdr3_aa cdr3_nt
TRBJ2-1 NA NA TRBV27 CASATKGYDEQFF TGTGCCAGCGCTACTAAAGGCTATGATGAGCAGTTCTTC
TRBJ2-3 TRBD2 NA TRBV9 CASSFRGGDTQYF TGTGCCAGCAGCTTTCGCGGGGGGGATACGCAGTATTTT
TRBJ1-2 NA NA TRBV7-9 CASSLALTDRYGYTF TGTGCCAGCAGCTTAGCGCTCACAGACCGCTATGGCTACACCTTC
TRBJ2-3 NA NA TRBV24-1 CATSASGEGTDTQYF TGTGCCACCAGTGCCTCGGGAGAGGGGACAGATACGCAGTATTTT
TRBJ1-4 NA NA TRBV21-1 CAKSRGRGNEKLFF TGTGCTAAATCGAGGGGTAGAGGAAATGAAAAACTGTTTTTT
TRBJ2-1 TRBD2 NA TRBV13 CASSPTSGSSSGYNEQFF TGTGCCAGCAGCCCTACTAGCGGGAGTTCGTCGGGCTACAATGAGCAGTTCTTC
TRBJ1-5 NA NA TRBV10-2 CASSDGQPQHF TGCGCCAGCAGTGATGGACAGCCCCAGCATTTT
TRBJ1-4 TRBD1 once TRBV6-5 CASRPGTGEEKLFF TGTGCCAGCAGACCCGGGACAGGGGAAGAAAAACTGTTTTTT
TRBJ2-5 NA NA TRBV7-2 CASSLVRQETQYF TGTGCCAGCAGCTTAGTTAGACAAGAGACCCAGTACTTC
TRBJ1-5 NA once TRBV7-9 CASSLVQQPQHF TGTGCCAGCAGCTTAGTTCAGCAGCCCCAGCATTTT
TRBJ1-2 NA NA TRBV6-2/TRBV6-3 CASSYGRLNYGYTF TGTGCCAGCAGTTACGGCAGGCTTAACTATGGCTACACCTTC
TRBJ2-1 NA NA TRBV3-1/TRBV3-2 CASSQDPISYNEQFF TGTGCCAGCAGCCAAGACCCGATCTCCTACAATGAGCAGTTCTTC
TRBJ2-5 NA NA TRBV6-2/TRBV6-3 CASSLQGGETQYF TGTGCCAGCAGTTTACAGGGTGGAGAGACCCAGTACTTC
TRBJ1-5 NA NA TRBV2 CASSPLKRDQPQHF TGTGCCAGCAGTCCCCTCAAGAGGGATCAGCCCCAGCATTTT
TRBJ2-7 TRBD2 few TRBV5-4 CASSPGTSREQYF TGTGCCAGCAGCCCCGGGACTAGCCGTGAGCAGTACTTC
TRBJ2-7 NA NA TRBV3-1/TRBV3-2 CASSPVGGSAVYEQYF TGTGCCAGCAGCCCGGTCGGGGGTTCAGCGGTCTACGAGCAGTACTTC
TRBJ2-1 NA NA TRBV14 CASSPTGNEQFF TGTGCCAGCAGCCCGACCGGGAATGAGCAGTTCTTC
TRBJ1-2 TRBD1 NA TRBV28 CASNQGGGVPNYGYTF TGTGCCAGCAACCAGGGGGGGGGTGTTCCTAACTATGGCTACACCTTC
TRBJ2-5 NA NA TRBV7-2 CASSLSDGETQYF TGTGCCAGCAGCTTGTCGGATGGAGAGACCCAGTACTTC
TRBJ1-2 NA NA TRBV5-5 CASSLNGGGNGTF TGTGCCAGCAGCCTCAACGGAGGGGGGAACGGCACCTTC
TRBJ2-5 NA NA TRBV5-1 CASSRGQRETQYF TGCGCCAGCAGCCGCGGACAGCGAGAGACCCAGTACTTC
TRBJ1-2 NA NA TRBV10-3 CAISVQEDYGYTF TGTGCCATCAGTGTCCAGGAGGACTATGGCTACACCTTC
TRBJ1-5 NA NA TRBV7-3 CASSFGPPYPQHF TGTGCCAGCAGCTTTGGGCCCCCCTATCCCCAGCATTTT
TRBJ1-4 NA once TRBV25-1 CAASRQGTNEKLFF TGTGCCGCTTCTCGGCAGGGGACTAATGAAAAACTGTTTTTT
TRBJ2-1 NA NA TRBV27 CASSLGSALQNNEQFF TGTGCCAGCAGTTTAGGCTCCGCCCTACAAAACAATGAGCAGTTCTTC
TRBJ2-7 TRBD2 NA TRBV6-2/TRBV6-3 CASSDGLARGYEQYF TGTGCCAGCAGTGATGGACTAGCGAGAGGCTACGAGCAGTACTTC
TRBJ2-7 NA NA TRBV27 CASSLLAEPYEQYF TGTGCCAGCAGTTTATTGGCAGAGCCCTACGAGCAGTACTTC
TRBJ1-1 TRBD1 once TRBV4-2 CASSQATTGWNTEAFF TGTGCCAGCAGCCAAGCCACGACAGGGTGGAACACTGAAGCTTTCTTT
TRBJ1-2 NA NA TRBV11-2 CASSFAGAEGIYGYTF TGTGCCAGCAGCTTCGCGGGGGCTGAGGGCATCTATGGCTACACCTTC
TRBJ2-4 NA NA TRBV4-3 CASSPTGDAKNIQYF TGCGCCAGCAGCCCTACCGGGGACGCCAAAAACATTCAGTACTTC
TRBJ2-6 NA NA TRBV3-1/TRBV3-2 CASSLKFSGANVLTF TGTGCCAGCAGCCTGAAGTTTTCTGGGGCCAACGTCCTGACTTTC
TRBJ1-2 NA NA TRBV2 CASSERAGTNYNYGYTF TGTGCCAGCAGTGAGAGAGCCGGAACGAATTATAACTATGGCTACACCTTC
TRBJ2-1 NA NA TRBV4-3 CASSRPTRTGGEQFF TGCGCCAGCAGCCGCCCGACTAGGACGGGCGGTGAGCAGTTCTTC
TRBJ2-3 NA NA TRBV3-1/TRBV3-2 CASSETGVPSDTQYF TGTGCCAGCAGCGAAACGGGAGTACCATCAGATACGCAGTATTTT
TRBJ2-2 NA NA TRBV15 CATSRVNRVLFF TGTGCCACCAGCAGAGTCAACAGGGTACTGTTTTTT
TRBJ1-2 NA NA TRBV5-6 CASSLNVVYGYTF TGTGCCAGCAGCTTGAACGTTGTATATGGCTACACCTTC
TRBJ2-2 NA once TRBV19 CASSMTGGTGELFF TGTGCCAGTAGTATGACCGGCGGCACCGGGGAGCTGTTTTTT
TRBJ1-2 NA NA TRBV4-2 CASSLEGYSGSNGYTF TGTGCCAGCAGCCTGGAAGGTTATTCAGGGAGTAATGGCTACACCTTC
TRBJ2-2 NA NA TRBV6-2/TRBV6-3 CASSNQGYANTGELFF TGTGCCAGCAGCAACCAGGGTTACGCGAACACCGGGGAGCTGTTTTTT
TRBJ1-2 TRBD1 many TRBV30 CAWSISPDRVGNYGYTF TGTGCCTGGAGTATATCCCCGGACAGGGTCGGTAACTATGGCTACACCTTC
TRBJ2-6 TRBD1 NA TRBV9 CASSSGQASGANVLTF TGTGCCAGCAGCTCTGGACAGGCCTCTGGGGCCAACGTCCTGACTTTC
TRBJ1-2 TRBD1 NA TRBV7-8 CASSLAETGGYGYTF TGTGCCAGCAGCTTAGCCGAAACAGGGGGCTATGGCTACACCTTC
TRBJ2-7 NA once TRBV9 CASSVGLGKYYEQYF TGTGCCAGCAGCGTAGGGTTGGGGAAATACTACGAGCAGTACTTC
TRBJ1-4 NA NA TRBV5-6 CASSFKLKGEKLFF TGTGCCAGCAGCTTTAAGCTCAAGGGTGAAAAACTGTTTTTT
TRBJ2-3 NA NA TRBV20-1 CSATKESQYF TGCAGTGCTACCAAAGAGTCGCAGTATTTT
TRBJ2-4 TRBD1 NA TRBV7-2 CASSFGWDRERSIQYF TGTGCCAGCAGCTTTGGGTGGGACAGGGAACGTAGCATTCAGTACTTC
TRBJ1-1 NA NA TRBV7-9 CASSWDTLNTEAFF TGTGCCAGCAGCTGGGACACCTTGAACACTGAAGCTTTCTTT
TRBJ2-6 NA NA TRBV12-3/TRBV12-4 CASSPSGANVLTF TGTGCCAGCAGTCCCTCTGGGGCCAACGTCCTGACTTTC
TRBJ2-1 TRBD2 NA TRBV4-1 CASSRYLAGGDNEQFF TGCGCCAGCAGCCGGTACCTAGCGGGAGGCGACAATGAGCAGTTCTTC
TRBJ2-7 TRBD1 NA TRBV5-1 CASSLQGTQQYF TGCGCCAGCAGCTTACAGGGGACGCAGCAGTACTTC
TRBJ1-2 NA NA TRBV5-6 CASSLAGVKGGYTF TGTGCCAGCAGCTTGGCCGGGGTTAAGGGTGGCTACACCTTC
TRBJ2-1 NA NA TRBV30 CAWSYWLGGDNEQFF TGTGCCTGGAGTTACTGGCTCGGGGGTGACAATGAGCAGTTCTTC
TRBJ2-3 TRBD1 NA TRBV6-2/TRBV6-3 CASSLQGLGTDTQYF TGTGCCAGCAGCCTACAGGGGTTGGGCACAGATACGCAGTATTTT
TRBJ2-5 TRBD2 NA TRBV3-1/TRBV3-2 CASSLRLAGAVETQYF TGTGCCAGCAGCCTCCGACTAGCGGGGGCTGTGGAGACCCAGTACTTC
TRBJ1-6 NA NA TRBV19 CASSLPGLYNSPLHF TGTGCCAGTAGTTTGCCGGGACTCTATAATTCACCCCTCCACTTT
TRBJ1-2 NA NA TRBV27 CASSWTVDGYGYTF TGTGCCAGCAGTTGGACAGTGGATGGCTATGGCTACACCTTC